This TCR beta chain was obtained from a study of Ad26.COV2.S vaccination and SARS-CoV-2 variants. Study-wide background: Intramuscular Ad26.COV2.S doses were given once or twice, 56 days apart.

Here immunoSEQ multiplex PCR was the method, and the copy in TCRdb shows in-frame clones only, minus some. Of around 320,000 clones in the sample, 70% to 90% were seen once. Germline V gives CDR1 SGHVS, CDR2 FNYEAQ. The CDR3 contains 15 residues. The trim removed 3 bases at V and 7 bases at J, leaving 3 bases unmatched. Treatment indicated: over 15 received Ad26.COV2.S at low or high dose, single or two shots; roughly five received placebo; per-sample allocation not given. Day 63 after the first vaccine or placebo injection was the time point for sampling. The V and J genes are TRBV7-6 and TRBJ2-3; 14 nucleotides line up with TRBD2. The material sequenced was peripheral blood, taken in a trial of Ad26.COV2.S vaccine versus placebo. The receptor's source is a person between 18 and 59 years old who received the Ad26.COV2.S COVID-19 vaccine or a placebo. CDR3: CASSLTSGGANTQYF. The CDR3 DNA is TGTGCCAGCAGCTTGACTAGCGGGGGGGCTAATACGCAGTATTTT.